These 8 T cell receptor beta chains share one sample of origin, sequenced in a study of graft-versus-host responses after intestinal transplantation. Here immunoSEQ multiplex PCR was the method, and the copy in TCRdb shows in-frame clones only, minus some. The table lists 9,100 or so clones, about 90% of them singletons, with around 2.5% in the top ten. The specimen comprised PBMCs, sampled approximately 46 days after intestinal transplant. The source of these receptors is a human patient who received an intestinal transplant, so some T cells may come from the graft donor.

The chain carries TRBV11-2 and TRBJ2-1; D remains ambiguous. The V gene lost 0 bases and the J gene lost 2 bases, with 5 bases spanning the gap. There are 14 residues in the CDR3. Germline values: CDR1 SGHAT, CDR2 FQNNGV. CDR3 sequence (DNA): TGTGCCAGCAGCTTAGAAGCGACCTACAATGAGCAGTTCTTC. This translates into CASSLEATYNEQFF.

The rearrangement uses TRBV7-9 and TRBJ2-2, with 9 bases lining up with TRBD2. Germline V lookup: CDR1 SEHNR, CDR2 FQNEAQ (reference sequence). The V segment lost 5 bases and the J segment 5 bases; nucleotides outside the gene matches: 6. CDR3 length: 15 residues. The CDR3 nucleotides read TGTGCCAGCAGCCCCCGACTAGCGGAGACCGGGGAGCTGTTTTTT. This sequence encodes CASSPRLAETGELFF. The complete variable domain, with remaining parts taken from reference TRBV7-9 and TRBJ2-2, reads DTGVSQNPRHKITKRGQNVTFRCDPISEHNRLYWYRQTLGQGPEFLTYFQNEAQLEKSRLLSDRFSAERPKGSFSTLEIQRTEQGDSAMYLCASSPRLAETGELFFGEGSRLTVL.

This chain connects TRBV19 to TRBJ2-7; D is undetermined. Germline values: CDR1 LNHDA, CDR2 SQIVND (reference sequence). V was pared by 1 base and J by 6 bases, with 16 bases between. The CDR3 has 15 residues. The CDR3 DNA reads TGTGCCAGTAGTATAGTGGGCCTAGGAATATCCGAGCAGTACTTC. Encoded protein: CASSIVGLGISEQYF.

The CDR3 nucleotides are TGTGCCAGCAGCTCAGGGAATCAGCCCCAGCATTTT. It specifies CASSSGNQPQHF. The chain has TRBV5-6 and TRBJ1-5; a weak D match, TRBD1 (5 bases). This CDR3 contains 12 residues. V lost 3 bases, J lost 4 bases, and 5 bases lay in between. Germline lookup yields CDR1 SGHDT and CDR2 YYEEEE.

V and J are TRBV11-1 and TRBJ2-7, with TRBD2 matching over 9 bases. This CDR3 is built from 15 residues. Germline V CDR1 and CDR2: SGHAT, FQDESV (reference sequence). Unmatched junction bases numbered 5, after V lost 1 base and J lost 4 bases. As DNA, the CDR3 is TGTGCCAGCAGCTTAGGGACTAGCGAGCTTTACGAGCAGTACTTC. It is translated as CASSLGTSELYEQYF.

The chain employs TRBV19 and TRBJ1-5; TRBD1 agrees at 8 bases. Per germline, CDR1 LNHDA and CDR2 SQIVND (reference sequence). This CDR3 has 16 amino acids. V dropped 6 bases and J dropped 6; count of bases not matched to a gene: 13. In DNA form, the CDR3 reads TGTGCCAGTAGACGCCCCTCGACAGGGGACCCTCAGCCCCAGCATTTT. Translated, it gives CASRRPSTGDPQPQHF.

The chain has TRBV6-6 and TRBJ1-1; no clear D gene. Germline-derived CDR1 and CDR2 are MNHNY and SVGAGI (reference sequence). The CDR3 loop spans 14 amino acids. Trimming removed 2 bases at V and 0 bases at J, with 7 bases between. CDR3 protein: CASSYGRMNTEAFF. The CDR3 nucleotides read TGTGCCAGCAGTTACGGGAGGATGAACACTGAAGCTTTCTTT.

The V gene is TRBV9, the J gene TRBJ2-7; D call uncertain. The CDR3 sequence is 11 residues long. Trimming took 3 bases from V and 12 from J, leaving 13 bases between them. CDR1 and CDR2 (germline): SGDLS, YYNGEE. CDR3 bases: TGTGCCAGCAGCGGGATTCGCTTGGGGTACTTC. Amino acids: CASSGIRLGYF. Combining the CDR3 with reference TRBV9 and TRBJ2-7 gives the whole variable domain DSGVTQTPKHLITATGQRVTLRCSPRSGDLSVYWYQQSLDQGLQFLIQYYNGEERAKGNILERFSAQQFPDLHSELNLSSLELGDSALYFCASSGIRLGYFGPGTRLTVT.